Detailed here is one T cell receptor (beta chain). This entry belongs to a study of CD8 T cells in Susac syndrome. V lost 5 bases, J lost 2 bases, and 4 bases stayed unmatched. The CDR3 loop spans 15 amino acids. The study sequenced TCR beta in blood CD8+ and CD4+ T cells. Negative isolation was used for CD8+ and CD4+ T cells and FACS enrichment for TEMRA cells. An input of about 0.45 to 1 ug of RNA was subjected to reverse transcription using random hexamers. TCR beta CDR3 was amplified by immunoSEQ multiplex PCR. This amplification extended across 54 Vbeta and 13 Jbeta segments. MiXCR, applied by TCRdb to the immunoSEQ multiplex PCR reads, yields one record per CDR3 protein. In the table there are about 180,000 distinct CDR3 sequences, more than 90% of which are singletons.

The clonotype comes from a human donor with multiple sclerosis. The J gene is TRBJ1-5, the V gene TRBV12-3 or TRBV12-4, with 9 bases identical to TRBD1. The sequenced sample consisted of CD4+ T cells from PBMCs. The CDR3 protein is CASSVTGGGNQPQHF. The CDR3 region has the DNA TGTGCCAGCAGTGTCACAGGGGGCGGCAATCAGCCCCAGCATTTT.